Below are 23 T cell receptor beta chains sequenced from a single sample in a study of identical twins. TCRdb recomputed calls from the 5' RACE reads with MiXCR, one row per CDR3 protein. The sample contains around 250,000 distinct CDR3 sequences, about 8.3% of which appear only once. These data were also reused for a study on yellow fever vaccine responses in identical twins.

The specimen was CD8+ T cells sorted from blood. The receptors were gathered from a woman aged 18-29 years in good health.

The rearrangement joins TRBV6-5 to TRBJ2-6; D remains unclear. The CDR3 has 16 residues. Trimming pared 0 bases from V and 4 bases from J, leaving 10 bases between. Germline loops: CDR1 MNHEY, CDR2 SVGAGI. The CDR3, as DNA: TGTGCCAGCAGTTACTCGACGGCCTTCGGGGCCAACGTCCTGACTTTC. The encoded protein is CASSYSTAFGANVLTF.

This clonotype has only a few counts. The V and J genes are TRBV15 and TRBJ2-2, with 9 bases aligning to TRBD2. V was pared by 0 bases and J by 0 bases, with 5 bases of the junction left unmatched. The CDR3 contains 18 residues. Germline V gene lookup returns CDR1 LNHNV and CDR2 YYDKDF (reference sequence). CDR3 DNA: TGTGCCACCAGCAGAGAGGGGCTAGCGGGGACGAACACCGGGGAGCTGTTTTTT. Translating it yields CATSREGLAGTNTGELFF.

This clonotype occurred a few times. The genes are TRBV12-3 or TRBV12-4 and TRBJ2-2, with TRBD2 matching over 8 bases. The CDR3 totals 18 residues. V lost 3 bases to trimming and J lost 0 bases; unmatched junction nucleotides: 9. Here the CDR3 reads CASSFSGGANSNTGELFF. The DNA of the CDR3 is TGTGCCAGCAGTTTTTCGGGGGGGGCTAACTCGAACACCGGGGAGCTGTTTTTT.

This clonotype was counted many times. This rearrangement joins TRBV7-3 to TRBJ2-7; D is perhaps TRBD1 (5 bases). Trimming took off 0 bases at V and 1 base at J, with 7 bases between the two ends. The length of the CDR3 is 14 residues. CDR1 is SGHTA and CDR2 is FQGTGA in the germline V gene. CDR3: CASSLTPGSYEQYF. For the CDR3, the DNA is TGTGCCAGCAGCTTAACCCCAGGGTCCTACGAGCAGTACTTC.

Ten or more counts support this clonotype. The chain combines TRBV9 with TRBJ2-1; D unresolved. CDR3 length: 13 residues. Germline V gene data show CDR1 as SGDLS and CDR2 as YYNGEE. Deletions cut 3 bases from V and 8 bases from J, with 12 bases between. Here the CDR3 DNA reads TGTGCCAGCAGCGGACCAAACGGAGATGAGCAGTTCTTC. Translated, it gives CASSGPNGDEQFF.

The rearrangement joins TRBV5-5 to TRBJ2-2; D unresolved. This CDR3 is 12 amino acids long. V lost 4 bases, J lost 5 bases, and 6 bases lay in between. From germline, CDR1 is SGHKS and CDR2 YYEKEE (reference sequence). CDR3 sequence: CASSGETGELFF. DNA of the CDR3: TGTGCCAGCAGCGGCGAGACCGGGGAGCTGTTTTTT.

The V and J genes are TRBV12-3 or TRBV12-4 and TRBJ2-1, with 7 nucleotides matching TRBD1. V was clipped by 3 bases and J by 12 bases; unmatched bases: 20. This CDR3 contains 17 residues. For the CDR3, the DNA is TGTGCCAGCAGTTTGGACCTCGGGACAGAGGCTCCATTGTGGCAGTTCTTC. It is translated as CASSLDLGTEAPLWQFF.

This clonotype was found a few times. One junction end disagrees with the germline gene, perhaps due to a read error. The gene calls are TRBV12-3 or TRBV12-4 and TRBJ2-5, with 9 positions matching TRBD2. This CDR3 has 18 residues. CDR3 nucleotides: TGTACCAGCAGTCCCCTGGTTCCGGCTAGCGGGAAACAAGAGACCCAGTACTTC. Translated, it gives CTSSPLVPASGKQETQYF.

This clonotype was counted ten times or more. The rearrangement links TRBV12-3 or TRBV12-4 to TRBJ2-5; the D is unclear. The CDR3 consists of 16 residues. V shed 7 bases and J shed 1 base, with 19 bases lying between them. The CDR3 region has the DNA TGTGCCAGCAATCACCGGCAGACCATCGTCCAAGAGACCCAGTACTTC. Translated: CASNHRQTIVQETQYF.

This clonotype was observed at least ten times. The chain couples TRBV20-1 to TRBJ2-1; tentative D call: TRBD2 (5 bases). With 0 bases removed from V and 5 bases from J, the gap between germline ends came to 14 bases. This CDR3 region has 15 residues. CDR1 DFQATT and CDR2 SNEGSKA come from the germline V gene (reference sequence). CDR3 region: CSARDVWTLDNEQFF. The CDR3 DNA reads TGCAGTGCTAGAGATGTGTGGACTCTCGACAATGAGCAGTTCTTC.

The chain combines TRBV5-1 with TRBJ2-5, with 9 bases that match TRBD1. The CDR3 covers 13 residues. From germline, CDR1 is SGHRS and CDR2 YFSETQ. The V gene end was trimmed by 5 bases and the J gene end by 5 bases; junction bases not matched to a gene: 4. In nucleotides, the CDR3 is TGCGCCAGCAGAACAGGGGGCGCGGAGACCCAGTACTTC. This gives the protein CASRTGGAETQYF.

This clonotype was detected many times. The V gene is TRBV7-8, the J gene TRBJ2-3, with unresolved D. Trimming removed 2 bases from V and 2 bases from J, with 11 bases in between. CDR3 size: 15 residues. From germline, CDR1 is SGHVS and CDR2 FQNEAQ. The CDR3 nucleotides read TGTGCCAGCAGCTTATTTCGCGGCCCCACAGATACGCAGTATTTT. It translates to CASSLFRGPTDTQYF.

This clonotype was counted only a few times. The gene calls are TRBV27 and TRBJ2-1, with unresolved D. Germline loops: CDR1 MNHEY, CDR2 SMNVEV (reference sequence). Trimming stripped 10 bases from V and 8 bases from J, with 18 bases between. This CDR3 comprises 13 residues. CDR3 amino acids: CATLSRQVHEQFF. Written as DNA, the CDR3 is TGTGCCACCTTGAGCCGACAAGTCCATGAGCAGTTCTTC.

The rearrangement uses TRBV3-1 and TRBJ2-2, with TRBD1 matching over 8 bases. CDR3 length: 17 amino acids. Germline V gives CDR1 LGHDT, CDR2 YNNKEL (reference sequence). V lost 4 bases, J lost 3 bases, and 10 bases stayed unmatched. The CDR3 DNA is TGTGCCAGCAGCCTTAGGACAGGGAAGAGGGACACCGGGGAGCTGTTTTTT. Translating it yields CASSLRTGKRDTGELFF.

The chain joins TRBV20-1 to TRBJ2-1; 7 positions agree with TRBD1. The CDR3 runs 14 residues. Germline CDR1 is DFQATT and CDR2 is SNEGSKA (reference sequence). V dropped 3 bases and J dropped 0; count of bases not matched to a gene: 2. The CDR3 reads CSASGDSSYNEQFF. CDR3 DNA sequence: TGCAGTGCTAGCGGGGACAGCTCCTACAATGAGCAGTTCTTC.

The chain uses TRBV9 and TRBJ1-6, with D perhaps matching TRBD1 (5 bases). The CDR3 has 16 residues. The germline CDR1 and CDR2 sequences are SGDLS and YYNGEE. The V end lost 5 bases, the J end lost 0 bases, and 12 bases lay between the germline ends. The CDR3 DNA reads TGTGCCAGCAGGACGGAGGGGAGCTCCTATAATTCACCCCTCCACTTT. Translating gives CASRTEGSSYNSPLHF.

The genes are TRBV7-2 and TRBJ2-2, with TRBD2 matching over 8 bases. This CDR3 has 14 amino acids. J gave up 2 bases and V 8 bases, and 4 bases lay outside the gene matches. CDR1 and CDR2 (germline): SGHTA, FQGNSA. The CDR3 sequence is CASPSGGNTGELFF. The CDR3, as DNA: TGTGCCAGCCCCAGCGGGGGAAACACCGGGGAGCTGTTTTTT.

This clonotype was counted at least ten times. CDR3 DNA sequence: TGTGCCAGCAGTTACAGAGGGGGAACCTACGAGCAGTACTTC. This encodes CASSYRGGTYEQYF. The chain is built from TRBV6-2 or TRBV6-3 and TRBJ2-7; D may be TRBD1 (6 bases). CDR1 and CDR2 from the germline V gene are MNHEY and SVGEGT. CDR3 size: 14 residues. Trimming left V 2 bases short and J 2 bases short, with 10 bases between.

In this sample, this clonotype turned up a few times. This chain joins TRBV28 and TRBJ1-2, with D maybe TRBD1 (6 bases). This CDR3 has 11 residues. Trimming shortened V by 3 bases and J by 7 bases, and 6 bases separated the two germline ends. Per germline, CDR1 MDHEN and CDR2 SYDVKM. The CDR3, as DNA: TGTGCCAGCAGTTTCAGGGGTGGCTACACCTTC. It encodes CASSFRGGYTF.

This clonotype was counted at least ten times. V usage is TRBV29-1 and J usage is TRBJ2-7, with D perhaps assigned TRBD1 or TRBD2 (6 bases each). The CDR3 contains 13 residues. CDR1 is SQVTM, CDR2 ANQGSEA, per germline. V lost 4 bases to trimming and J lost 7 bases, with 17 bases between them. The CDR3 nucleotides read TGCAGCGTTGGGGGGGCTCCGGGGCGAGAGCAGTACTTC. Protein: CSVGGAPGREQYF.

The V call is TRBV5-6, the J call TRBJ2-3; unclear D gene. The CDR3 is made up of 17 amino acids. Trimming cost V 3 bases and J 0 bases, with 17 bases left between them. Germline V gene sequence: CDR1 SGHDT, CDR2 YYEEEE. CDR3 region: CASSSEGFSPSTDTQYF. Here the CDR3 DNA reads TGTGCCAGCAGCTCGGAAGGATTCTCACCTAGCACAGATACGCAGTATTTT.

The chain links TRBV19 to TRBJ2-2; TRBD1 aligns across 8 bases. CDR1 and CDR2 (germline): LNHDA, SQIVND (reference sequence). The V gene end was trimmed by 6 bases and the J gene end by 3 bases; junction bases not matched to a gene: 6. The CDR3 is 15 residues long. CDR3 in DNA: TGTGCCAGTAGCAACGCAGGGGGCCACACCGGGGAGCTGTTTTTT. The encoded protein is CASSNAGGHTGELFF.

This clonotype was recorded many times. The chain recombines TRBV29-1 with TRBJ2-1, with TRBD2 matching over 14 bases. The CDR3 spans 14 residues. After removal of 8 bases from V and 9 bases from J, the junction contained 9 bases not matched to a gene. The germline V gene encodes CDR1 SQVTM and CDR2 ANQGSEA. The CDR3, as DNA: TGCAGCAAGACCGGGACTAGCGGGAGTAGTGAGCAGTTCTTC. This codes for CSKTGTSGSSEQFF.